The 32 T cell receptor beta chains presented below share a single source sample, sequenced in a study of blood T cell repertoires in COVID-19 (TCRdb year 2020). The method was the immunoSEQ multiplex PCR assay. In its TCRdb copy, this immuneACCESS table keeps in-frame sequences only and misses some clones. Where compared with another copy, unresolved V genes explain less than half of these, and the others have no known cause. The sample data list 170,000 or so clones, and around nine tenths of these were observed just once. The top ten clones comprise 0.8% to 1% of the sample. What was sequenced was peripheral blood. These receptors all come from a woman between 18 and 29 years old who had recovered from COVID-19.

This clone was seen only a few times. The chain's CDR3 is CASSLLFGNTIYF. The CDR3, as DNA: TGTGCCAGCAGCTTACTCTTTGGAAACACCATATATTTT. The chain is built from TRBV11-3 and TRBJ1-3; D gene ambiguous. The CDR3 runs 13 residues. Germline assignment: CDR1 SGHNT and CDR2 YENEEA. V gave up 2 bases and J gave up 3 bases, with 5 bases separating them.

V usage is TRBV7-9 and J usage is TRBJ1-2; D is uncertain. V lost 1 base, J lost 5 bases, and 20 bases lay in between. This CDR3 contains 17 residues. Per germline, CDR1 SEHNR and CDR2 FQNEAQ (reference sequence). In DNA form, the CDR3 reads TGTGCCAGCAGCTTAGAGAAAGGTTTTACTAATGAATATGGCTACACCTTC. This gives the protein CASSLEKGFTNEYGYTF. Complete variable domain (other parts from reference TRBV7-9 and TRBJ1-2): DTGVSQNPRHKITKRGQNVTFRCDPISEHNRLYWYRQTLGQGPEFLTYFQNEAQLEKSRLLSDRFSAERPKGSFSTLEIQRTEQGDSAMYLCASSLEKGFTNEYGYTFGSGTRLTVV.

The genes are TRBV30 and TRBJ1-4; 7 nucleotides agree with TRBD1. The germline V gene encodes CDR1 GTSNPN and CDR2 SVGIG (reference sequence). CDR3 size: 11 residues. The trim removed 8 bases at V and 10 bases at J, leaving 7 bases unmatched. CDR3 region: CATGQDTKLFF. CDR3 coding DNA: TGTGCCACCGGACAGGATACAAAACTGTTTTTT.

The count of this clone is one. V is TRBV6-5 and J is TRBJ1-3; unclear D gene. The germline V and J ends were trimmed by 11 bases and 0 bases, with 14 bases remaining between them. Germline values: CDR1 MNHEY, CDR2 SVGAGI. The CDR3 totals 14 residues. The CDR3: CAVQARNSGNTIYF. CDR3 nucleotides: TGTGCCGTCCAAGCCCGCAACTCTGGAAACACCATATATTTT.

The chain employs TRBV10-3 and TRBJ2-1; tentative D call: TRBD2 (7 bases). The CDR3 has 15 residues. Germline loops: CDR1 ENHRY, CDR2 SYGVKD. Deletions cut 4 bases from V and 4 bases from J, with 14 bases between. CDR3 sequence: CAISVAGAGYNEQFF. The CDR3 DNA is TGTGCCATCAGTGTGGCGGGGGCGGGGTACAATGAGCAGTTCTTC.

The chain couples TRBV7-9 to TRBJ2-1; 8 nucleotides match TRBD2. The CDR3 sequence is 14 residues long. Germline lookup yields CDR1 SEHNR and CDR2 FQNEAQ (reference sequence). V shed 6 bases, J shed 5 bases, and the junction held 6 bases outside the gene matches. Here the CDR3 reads CASSISRGDNEQFF. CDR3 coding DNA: TGTGCCAGCAGTATCTCGCGGGGGGACAATGAGCAGTTCTTC.

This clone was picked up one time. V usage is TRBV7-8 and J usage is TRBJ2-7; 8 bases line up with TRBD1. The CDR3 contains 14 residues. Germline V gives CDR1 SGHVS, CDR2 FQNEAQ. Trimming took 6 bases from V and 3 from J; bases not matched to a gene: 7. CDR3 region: CASSYTGQGYEQYV. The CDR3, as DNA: TGTGCCAGCAGTTATACCGGACAGGGCTACGAGCAGTACGTC.

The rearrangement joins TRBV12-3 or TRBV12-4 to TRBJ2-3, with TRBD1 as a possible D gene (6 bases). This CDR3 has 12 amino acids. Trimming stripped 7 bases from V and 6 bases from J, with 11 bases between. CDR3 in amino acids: CASTSTGDTQYF. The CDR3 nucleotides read TGTGCCAGCACCTCAACAGGGGATACGCAGTATTTT.

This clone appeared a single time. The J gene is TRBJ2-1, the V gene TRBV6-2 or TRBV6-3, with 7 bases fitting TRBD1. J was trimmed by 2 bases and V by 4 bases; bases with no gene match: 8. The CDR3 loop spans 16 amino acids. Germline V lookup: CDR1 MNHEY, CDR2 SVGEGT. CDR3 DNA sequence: TGTGCCAGCAGTTCCTACCGACAGGGCCCCTACAATGAGCAGTTCTTC. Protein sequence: CASSSYRQGPYNEQFF.

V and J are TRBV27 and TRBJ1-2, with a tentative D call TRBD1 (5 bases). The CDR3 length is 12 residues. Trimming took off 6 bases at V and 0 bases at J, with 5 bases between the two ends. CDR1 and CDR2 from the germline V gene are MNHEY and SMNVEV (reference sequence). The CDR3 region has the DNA TGTGCCAGCAGGACAGCTAACTATGGCTACACCTTC. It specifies CASRTANYGYTF.

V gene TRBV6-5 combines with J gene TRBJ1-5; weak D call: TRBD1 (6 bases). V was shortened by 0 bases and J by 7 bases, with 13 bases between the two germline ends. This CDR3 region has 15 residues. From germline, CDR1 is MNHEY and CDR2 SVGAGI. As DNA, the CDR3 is TGTGCCAGCAGTTACTCTGGCAGGGGCGGGCAGCCCCAGCATTTT. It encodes CASSYSGRGGQPQHF.

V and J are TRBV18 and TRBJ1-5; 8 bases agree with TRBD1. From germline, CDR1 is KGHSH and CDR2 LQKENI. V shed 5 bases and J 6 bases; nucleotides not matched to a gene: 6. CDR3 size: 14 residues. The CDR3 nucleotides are TGTGCCAGCTCAGTCAGGGGGCATGCTCAGCCCCAGCATTTT. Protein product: CASSVRGHAQPQHF.

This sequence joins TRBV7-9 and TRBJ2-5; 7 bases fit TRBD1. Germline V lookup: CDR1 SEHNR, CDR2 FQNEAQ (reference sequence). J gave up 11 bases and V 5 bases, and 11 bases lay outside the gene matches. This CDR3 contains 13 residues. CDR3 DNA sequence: TGTGCCAGCAGCGTAGGACAGGCCCTCACGCAGTACTTC. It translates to CASSVGQALTQYF.

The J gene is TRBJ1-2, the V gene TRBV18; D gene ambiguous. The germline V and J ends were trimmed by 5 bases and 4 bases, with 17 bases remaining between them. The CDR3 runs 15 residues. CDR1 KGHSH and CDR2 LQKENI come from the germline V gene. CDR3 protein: CASSAPYRGTYGYTF. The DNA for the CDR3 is TGTGCCAGCTCAGCCCCTTACCGGGGAACCTATGGCTACACCTTC.

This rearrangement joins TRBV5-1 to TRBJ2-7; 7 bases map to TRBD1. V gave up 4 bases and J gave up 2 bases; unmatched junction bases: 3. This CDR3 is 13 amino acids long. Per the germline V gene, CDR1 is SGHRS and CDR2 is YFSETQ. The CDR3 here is CASSPGQPYEQYF. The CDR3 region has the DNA TGCGCCAGCAGCCCGGGACAGCCCTACGAGCAGTACTTC.

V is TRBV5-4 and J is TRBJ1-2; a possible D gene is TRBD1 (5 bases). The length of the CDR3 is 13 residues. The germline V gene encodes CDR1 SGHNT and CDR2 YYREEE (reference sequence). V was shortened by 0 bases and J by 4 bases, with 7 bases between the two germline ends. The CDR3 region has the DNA TGTGCCAGCAGCTTGGGTGGGGCCTATGGCTACACCTTC. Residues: CASSLGGAYGYTF.

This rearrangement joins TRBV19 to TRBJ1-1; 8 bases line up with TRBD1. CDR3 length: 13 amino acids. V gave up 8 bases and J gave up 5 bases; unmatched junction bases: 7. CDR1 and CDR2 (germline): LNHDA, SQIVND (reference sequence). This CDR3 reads CASRTGLLTEAFF. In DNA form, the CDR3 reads TGTGCCAGTCGGACAGGGTTGTTAACTGAAGCTTTCTTT.

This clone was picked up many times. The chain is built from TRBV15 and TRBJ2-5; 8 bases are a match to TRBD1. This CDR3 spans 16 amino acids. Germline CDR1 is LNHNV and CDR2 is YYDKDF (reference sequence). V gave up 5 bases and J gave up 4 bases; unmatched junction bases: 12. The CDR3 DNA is TGTGCCACCAGCGTCCAATCGGGCAGGGGGCCAGAGACCCAGTACTTC. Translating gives CATSVQSGRGPETQYF.

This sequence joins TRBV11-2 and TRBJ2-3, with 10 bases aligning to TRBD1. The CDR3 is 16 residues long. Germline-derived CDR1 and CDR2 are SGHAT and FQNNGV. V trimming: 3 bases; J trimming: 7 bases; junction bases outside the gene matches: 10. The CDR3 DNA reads TGTGCCAGCAGCTTTACTCCCGGGACAGGGGCGCATACGCAGTATTTT. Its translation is CASSFTPGTGAHTQYF.

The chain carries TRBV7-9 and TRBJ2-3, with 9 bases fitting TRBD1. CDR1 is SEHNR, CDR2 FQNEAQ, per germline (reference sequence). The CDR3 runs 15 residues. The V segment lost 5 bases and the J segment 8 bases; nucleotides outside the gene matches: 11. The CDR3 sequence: CASSQTGGESGTQYF. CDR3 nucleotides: TGTGCCAGCAGCCAGACAGGGGGGGAATCGGGTACGCAGTATTTT.

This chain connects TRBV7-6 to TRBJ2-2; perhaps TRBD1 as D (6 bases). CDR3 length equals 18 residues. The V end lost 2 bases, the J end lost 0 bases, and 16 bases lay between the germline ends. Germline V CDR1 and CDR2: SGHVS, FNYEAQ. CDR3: CASSLSQTGPTNTGELFF. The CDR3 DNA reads TGTGCCAGCAGCTTAAGCCAAACAGGGCCTACGAACACCGGGGAGCTGTTTTTT.

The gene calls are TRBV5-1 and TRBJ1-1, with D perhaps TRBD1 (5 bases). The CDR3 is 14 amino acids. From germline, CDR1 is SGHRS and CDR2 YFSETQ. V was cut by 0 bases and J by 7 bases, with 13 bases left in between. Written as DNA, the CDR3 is TGCGCCAGCAGCTTGGCCGCAGGGCCCTATGAAGCTTTCTTT. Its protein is CASSLAAGPYEAFF.

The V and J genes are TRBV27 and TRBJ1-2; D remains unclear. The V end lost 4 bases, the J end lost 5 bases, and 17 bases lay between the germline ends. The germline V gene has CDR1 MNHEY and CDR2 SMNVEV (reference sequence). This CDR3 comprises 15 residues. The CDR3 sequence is CASSWGAAPGYGYTF. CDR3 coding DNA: TGTGCCAGCAGTTGGGGTGCGGCTCCGGGGTATGGCTACACCTTC.

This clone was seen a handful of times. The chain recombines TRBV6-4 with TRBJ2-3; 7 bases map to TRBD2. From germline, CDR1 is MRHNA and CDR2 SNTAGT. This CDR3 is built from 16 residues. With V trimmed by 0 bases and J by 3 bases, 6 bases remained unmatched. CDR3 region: CASSDSVGGPTDTQYF. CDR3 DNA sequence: TGTGCCAGCAGTGACTCGGTGGGAGGGCCAACAGATACGCAGTATTTT.

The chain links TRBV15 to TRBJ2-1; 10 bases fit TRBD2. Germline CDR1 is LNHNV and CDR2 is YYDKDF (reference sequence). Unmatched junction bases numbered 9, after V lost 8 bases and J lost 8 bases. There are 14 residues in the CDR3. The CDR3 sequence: CATAVSGGGHEQFF. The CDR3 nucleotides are TGTGCCACCGCCGTGAGCGGGGGGGGTCATGAGCAGTTCTTC.

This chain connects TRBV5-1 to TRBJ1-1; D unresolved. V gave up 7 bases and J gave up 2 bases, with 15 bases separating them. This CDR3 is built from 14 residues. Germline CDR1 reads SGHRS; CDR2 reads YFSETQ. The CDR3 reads CASRAENFNTEAFF. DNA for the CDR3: TGCGCCAGCCGCGCCGAAAACTTTAACACTGAAGCTTTCTTT.

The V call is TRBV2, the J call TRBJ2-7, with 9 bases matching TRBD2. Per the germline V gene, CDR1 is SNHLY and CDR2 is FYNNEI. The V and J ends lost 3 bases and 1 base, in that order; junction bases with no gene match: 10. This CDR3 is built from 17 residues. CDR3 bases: TGTGCCAGCAGTGACTCCCCGGGACTAGCATGGTCCTACGAGCAGTACTTC. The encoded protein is CASSDSPGLAWSYEQYF.

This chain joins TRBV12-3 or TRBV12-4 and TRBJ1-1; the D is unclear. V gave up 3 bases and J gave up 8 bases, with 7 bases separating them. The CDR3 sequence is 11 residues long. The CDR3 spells CASSFASEAFF. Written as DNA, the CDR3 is TGTGCCAGCAGTTTTGCGTCAGAAGCTTTCTTT.

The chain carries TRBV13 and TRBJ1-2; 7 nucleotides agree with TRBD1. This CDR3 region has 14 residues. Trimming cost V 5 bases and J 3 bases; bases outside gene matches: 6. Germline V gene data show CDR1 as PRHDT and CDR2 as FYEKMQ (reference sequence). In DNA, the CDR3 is TGTGCCAGCAGCATCCGGGACAGAGACTATGGCTACACCTTC. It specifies CASSIRDRDYGYTF. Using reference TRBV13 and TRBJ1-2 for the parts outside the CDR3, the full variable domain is AAGVIQSPRHLIKEKRETATLKCYPIPRHDTVYWYQQGPGQDPQFLISFYEKMQSDKGSIPDRFSAQQFSDYHSELNMSSLELGDSALYFCASSIRDRDYGYTFGSGTRLTVV.

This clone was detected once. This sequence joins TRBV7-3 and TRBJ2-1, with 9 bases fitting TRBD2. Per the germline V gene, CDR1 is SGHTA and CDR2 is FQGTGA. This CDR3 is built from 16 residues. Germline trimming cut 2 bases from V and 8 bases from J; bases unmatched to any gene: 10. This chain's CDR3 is CASSLFPASGADEQFF. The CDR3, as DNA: TGTGCCAGCAGCTTATTCCCGGCTAGCGGGGCGGATGAGCAGTTCTTC.

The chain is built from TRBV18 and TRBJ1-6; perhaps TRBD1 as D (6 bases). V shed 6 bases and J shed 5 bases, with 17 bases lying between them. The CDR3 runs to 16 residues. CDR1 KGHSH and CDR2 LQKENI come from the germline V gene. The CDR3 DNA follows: TGTGCCAGCTCCCGTGCACAGGGTGGCGATAATTCACCCCTCCACTTT. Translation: CASSRAQGGDNSPLHF.

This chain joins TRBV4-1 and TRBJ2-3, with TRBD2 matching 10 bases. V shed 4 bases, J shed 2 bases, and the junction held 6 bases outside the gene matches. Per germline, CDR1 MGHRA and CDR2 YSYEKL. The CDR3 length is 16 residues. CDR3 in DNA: TGCGCCAGCAGCCCCTCGGGACTAGCGAACACAGATACGCAGTATTTT. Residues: CASSPSGLANTDTQYF.